This TCR beta chain originates from a study of T cells in Graves' hyperthyroidism and ophthalmopathy. V was trimmed by 5 bases and J by 2 bases, leaving 7 bases between them. CDR3 size: 11 residues. Germline V CDR1 and CDR2: GTSNPN, SVGIG (reference sequence). Findings and caveats of the study: In blood, most of the thyroid clonotypes expanded above 0.001 were also present.

The cohort's ophthalmopathy patients, a group with duration under 3 months, had a Clinical Activity Score of at least 3 and a NOSPECS grade of at least 4. This clonotype was counted ten times or more. What it binds is not known. It was RNA transcripts that yielded the amplified TCR beta CDR3 regions. The HTBI primer set drove a first-round RT-PCR of the TCR CDR3. TCRdb processed the multiplex PCR reads anew with MiXCR; each CDR3 protein has one entry. This table has around 600,000 distinct CDR3 sequences, more than 12% appearing once. The receptor comes from a woman between 45 and 60 years old with Graves' ophthalmopathy. Sequencing was performed on blood. The chain is built from TRBV30 and TRBJ2-7, with TRBD1 as a possible D gene (5 bases). CDR3 DNA: TGTGCCTGGGGGGCGACCTACGAGCAGTACTTC. This gives the protein CAWGATYEQYF.